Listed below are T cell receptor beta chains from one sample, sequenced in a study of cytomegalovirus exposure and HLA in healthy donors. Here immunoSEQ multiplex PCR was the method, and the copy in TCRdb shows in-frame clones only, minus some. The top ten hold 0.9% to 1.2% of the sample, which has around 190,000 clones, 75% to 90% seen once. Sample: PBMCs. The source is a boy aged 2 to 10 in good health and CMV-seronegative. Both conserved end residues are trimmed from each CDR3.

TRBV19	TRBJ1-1	ASSFLEGTEAF
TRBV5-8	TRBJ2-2	ASSLKRRLF
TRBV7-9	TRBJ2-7	ASSFSTEGPYEQY
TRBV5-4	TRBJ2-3	ASSQTRSWGTDTQY
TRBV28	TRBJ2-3	ASSTNRGTDTQY
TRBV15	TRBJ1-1	ATSRVGRGEAF
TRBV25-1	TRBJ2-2	ASSHGGVGNTGELF
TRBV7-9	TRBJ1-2	ASSYPGQGGYGYT
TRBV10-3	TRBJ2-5	AIRIAGEETQY
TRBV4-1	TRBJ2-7	ASGQPREGHEQY
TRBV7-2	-	ASSQGTGVFYEQY
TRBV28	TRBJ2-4	ASSLKGQDQNIQY
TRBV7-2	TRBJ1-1	ASSLVINTEAF
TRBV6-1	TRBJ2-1	ASSDSRYNEQF
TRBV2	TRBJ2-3	ATSANAGGTD
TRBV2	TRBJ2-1	ASRVDRENNEQF
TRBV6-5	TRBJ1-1	ASIPGHRTEAF
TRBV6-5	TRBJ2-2	ASRPQAGGELF
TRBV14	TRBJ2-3	ASSLTGSTDTQY
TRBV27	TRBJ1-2	ASKLGTGVGYT
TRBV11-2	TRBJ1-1	ASSLGEGLNTEAF
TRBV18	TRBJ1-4	ASSPFNSATNEKLF
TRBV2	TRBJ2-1	ASSDTGQF
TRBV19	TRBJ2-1	ASSILTSGYNEQF
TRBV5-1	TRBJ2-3	ASSSGPPTDTQY
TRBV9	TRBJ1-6	ASSENPGQGYSPLH
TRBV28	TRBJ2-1	ASSSGSFNEQF
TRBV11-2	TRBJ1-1	ASGLTGDLATEAF